Listed here are 27 T cell receptor beta chains from one sample, sequenced in a study of shared clonotypes between healthy human individuals. CD45RO-negative, CCR7-positively selected cells formed the naive CD8 fraction, excluding terminally differentiated effector memory CD45RA+ cells. Sequencing used immunoSEQ multiplex PCR; TCRdb keeps in-frame clones, though not all of them. This table holds 2 million or so clones, about 95% found once. What was sequenced was naive CD8+ T cells sorted from blood. These receptors were collected from a man aged 18 to 29 in good health.

V and J are TRBV27 and TRBJ1-6, with 9 bases aligning to TRBD1. Germline V gene sequence: CDR1 MNHEY, CDR2 SMNVEV (reference sequence). This CDR3 contains 14 residues. V gave up 6 bases and J gave up 8 bases; unmatched junction bases: 5. The CDR3 here is CASSTTGGDSPLHF. The CDR3 region has the DNA TGTGCCAGCAGCACGACAGGGGGGGATTCACCCCTCCACTTT.

The chain carries TRBV4-1 and TRBJ1-5; no clear D. V gave up 0 bases and J gave up 6 bases, with 6 bases separating them. Per the germline V gene, CDR1 is MGHRA and CDR2 is YSYEKL. This CDR3 comprises 13 residues. The CDR3 region is CASSQEVAQPQHF. CDR3 in DNA: TGCGCCAGCAGCCAAGAGGTAGCTCAGCCCCAGCATTTT.

CDR3 nucleotides: TGTGCCAGCGGACGTCTGAACACTGAAGCTTTCTTT. Translated, it gives CASGRLNTEAFF. V is TRBV7-6 and J is TRBJ1-1; unclear D gene. V shed 8 bases and J shed 0 bases, with 7 bases lying between them. The CDR3 runs 12 residues. The V gene's germline CDR1 is SGHVS and CDR2 FNYEAQ.

In nucleotides, the CDR3 is TGTGCCACCAGCCTCTTAACAGGGTCTGAAGCTTTCTTT. Amino acid sequence: CATSLLTGSEAFF. The chain carries TRBV15 and TRBJ1-1; D is perhaps TRBD1 (6 bases). V was shortened by 5 bases and J by 6 bases, with 13 bases between the two germline ends. Germline lookup yields CDR1 LNHNV and CDR2 YYDKDF (reference sequence). CDR3 size: 13 residues.

In its sample, this clone was seen once. This rearrangement joins TRBV6-1 to TRBJ2-7, with 8 positions matching TRBD2. Germline loops: CDR1 MNHNS, CDR2 SASEGT. Trimming removed 7 bases from V and 2 bases from J; junction bases left unmatched: 4. The CDR3 loop spans 13 amino acids. The CDR3, as DNA: TGTGCCAGCACGGGGGGGGTAGCCTACGAGCAGTACTTC. This sequence encodes CASTGGVAYEQYF.

The genes are TRBV30 and TRBJ2-3; D is possibly TRBD2 (6 bases). The CDR3 spans 13 residues. Trimming removed 5 bases at V and 0 bases at J, with 9 bases between. Germline-derived CDR1 and CDR2 are GTSNPN and SVGIG (reference sequence). The CDR3 nucleotides are TGTGCCTGGGGCGGGGACAGCACAGATACGCAGTATTTT. Encoded protein: CAWGGDSTDTQYF. The variable domain in full, with the rest retrieved from reference TRBV30 and TRBJ2-3, is SQTIHQWPATLVQPVGSPLSLECTVEGTSNPNLYWYRQAAGRGLQLLFYSVGIGQISSEVPQNLSASRPQDRQFILSSKKLLLSDSGFYLCAWGGDSTDTQYFGPGTRLTVL.

Remarks on this clone: Other nucleotide sequences in the sample specify the same CDR3. The CDR3 loop is CASSLAPGYGYTF. CDR3 nucleotides: TGTGCCAGCAGCTTAGCTCCAGGGTATGGCTACACCTTC. The chain is built from TRBV11-2 and TRBJ1-2; D may be TRBD1 (5 bases). V lost 1 base and J 5 bases, leaving 8 bases between the germline ends. This CDR3 has 13 residues. CDR1 and CDR2 from the germline V gene are SGHAT and FQNNGV.

As regards this clone: The same CDR3 is also encoded by other DNA sequences in this sample. The chain employs TRBV30 and TRBJ2-1; D ambiguous. The CDR3 runs 12 residues. The germline V gene has CDR1 GTSNPN and CDR2 SVGIG (reference sequence). V gave up 0 bases and J gave up 7 bases, with 7 bases separating them. The CDR3 reads CAWSVMGNEQFF. CDR3 DNA sequence: TGTGCCTGGAGTGTAATGGGGAATGAGCAGTTCTTC.

With respect to this clone: This CDR3 is also generated by other DNA sequences in the sample. The chain's CDR3 is CASSVGRGSYNEQFF. The CDR3 coding sequence is TGTGCCAGCAGCGTAGGGCGGGGCTCCTACAATGAGCAGTTCTTC. The V call is TRBV9, the J call TRBJ2-1; tentatively, D is TRBD2 (6 bases). In germline, CDR1 is SGDLS, CDR2 YYNGEE. The ends were cut back, 0 bases at V and 0 bases at J, with 7 bases in the middle. CDR3 length equals 15 residues.

The chain employs TRBV5-6 and TRBJ1-1; possibly TRBD1 for D (5 bases). Germline values: CDR1 SGHDT, CDR2 YYEEEE. The CDR3 is 15 residues long. Trimming took off 4 bases at V and 3 bases at J, with 16 bases between the two ends. The CDR3 region is CASSHGGESYTEAFF. Here the CDR3 DNA reads TGTGCCAGCAGCCATGGAGGGGAGTCTTACACTGAAGCTTTCTTT.

The rearrangement joins TRBV30 to TRBJ1-1, with D possibly being TRBD1 (5 bases). CDR3 length equals 13 residues. Trimming cost V 0 bases and J 8 bases, with 13 bases left between them. Germline lookup yields CDR1 GTSNPN and CDR2 SVGIG (reference sequence). The CDR3 coding sequence is TGTGCCTGGAGTGTACTCGGGGCACTAGAAGCTTTCTTT. Translation: CAWSVLGALEAFF.

CDR3 sequence reads: CASSLSVEGFGEQYF. In DNA, the CDR3 is TGTGCCAGCAGTTTATCGGTGGAGGGGTTTGGTGAGCAGTACTTC. The chain carries TRBV27 and TRBJ2-7, with TRBD2 as a possible D gene (6 bases). The V end lost 0 bases, the J end lost 7 bases, and 16 bases lay between the germline ends. Germline loops: CDR1 MNHEY, CDR2 SMNVEV (reference sequence). The CDR3 totals 15 residues.

This clone was seen a single time. This rearrangement joins TRBV29-1 to TRBJ2-7; D not resolved. The CDR3 extends over 13 amino acids. Between the trimmed V and J ends, which lost 6 bases and 0 bases, there was a span of 12 bases. The germline V gene has CDR1 SQVTM and CDR2 ANQGSEA. Written as DNA, the CDR3 is TGCAGCGTGGTGGCCCTTAGCTCCTACGAGCAGTACTTC. Protein product: CSVVALSSYEQYF.

The chain links TRBV28 to TRBJ2-3; the match to TRBD2 covers 8 bases. Losses at the gene ends were 3 bases for V and 2 bases for J; bases not matched to a gene: 7. The germline V gene encodes CDR1 MDHEN and CDR2 SYDVKM. The CDR3 is 16 amino acids. This chain's CDR3 is CASSFRLAGPTDTQYF. Written as DNA, the CDR3 is TGTGCCAGCAGTTTCAGGTTAGCGGGGCCCACAGATACGCAGTATTTT.

The chain joins TRBV27 to TRBJ2-7, with D maybe TRBD2 (6 bases). V was clipped by 5 bases and J by 0 bases, with 8 bases between them. The CDR3 loop spans 13 amino acids. Germline V lookup: CDR1 MNHEY, CDR2 SMNVEV (reference sequence). Here the CDR3 reads CASSADYSYEQYF. The DNA for the CDR3 is TGTGCCAGCAGTGCGGACTACTCCTACGAGCAGTACTTC.

CDR3: CASSEGLGNEQYF. The CDR3, as DNA: TGTGCCAGCAGCGAGGGGTTGGGCAACGAGCAGTACTTC. The J gene is TRBJ2-7, the V gene TRBV7-9; D could derive from TRBD1 or TRBD2 (5 bases each). V lost 5 bases and J lost 5, with 13 bases in between. The CDR3 has 13 residues. Per the germline V gene, CDR1 is SEHNR and CDR2 is FQNEAQ (reference sequence).

The chain couples TRBV11-2 to TRBJ2-3, with TRBD1 matching 11 bases. V shed 2 bases and J 6 bases; nucleotides not matched to a gene: 10. The V gene's germline CDR1 is SGHAT and CDR2 FQNNGV. The CDR3 runs 17 residues. CDR3 nucleotides: TGTGCCAGCAGCTTATATGGGGACAGGGGGGTTATTGATACGCAGTATTTT. Translation: CASSLYGDRGVIDTQYF.

The CDR3 protein is CASRTQGAITEAFF. The CDR3 DNA reads as TGTGCCAGCAGAACCCAGGGGGCGATCACTGAAGCTTTCTTT. V usage is TRBV27 and J usage is TRBJ1-1; 8 bases are shared with TRBD1. With 6 bases clipped from V and 4 bases from J, the junction kept 7 bases outside the gene matches. The germline CDR1 and CDR2 sequences are MNHEY and SMNVEV (reference sequence). This CDR3 region has 14 residues.

This clone was detected once. The chain combines TRBV6-5 with TRBJ1-1, with D possibly being TRBD1 (6 bases). Trimming left V 6 bases short and J 0 bases short, with 8 bases between. Germline V gives CDR1 MNHEY, CDR2 SVGAGI. CDR3 length: 13 residues. Written as DNA, the CDR3 is TGTGCCAGCAGAGACAGGATGAACACTGAAGCTTTCTTT. Translated: CASRDRMNTEAFF.

The J gene is TRBJ2-5, the V gene TRBV2; 9 nucleotides align to TRBD1. The CDR3 is 16 residues long. The germline V gene encodes CDR1 SNHLY and CDR2 FYNNEI. V trimming: 2 bases; J trimming: 2 bases; junction bases outside the gene matches: 6. The DNA of the CDR3 is TGTGCCAGCAGTGAATTGGTGGGACAGGGACAAGAGACCCAGTACTTC. The encoded protein is CASSELVGQGQETQYF.

V usage is TRBV19 and J usage is TRBJ1-2; tentatively, D is TRBD1 (6 bases). This CDR3 has 14 residues. Germline assignment: CDR1 LNHDA and CDR2 SQIVND (reference sequence). Trimming removed 4 bases at V and 1 base at J, with 10 bases between. The CDR3, as DNA: TGTGCCAGTAGTACAAGGACAGATAACTATGGCTACACCTTC. This encodes CASSTRTDNYGYTF.

DNA for the CDR3: TGCGCCAGCAGCCCCGAGGGCACAGATACGCAGTATTTT. Its translation is CASSPEGTDTQYF. This rearrangement joins TRBV10-1 to TRBJ2-3; no firm D call. V lost 6 bases, J lost 1 base, and 8 bases lay in between. The CDR3 contains 13 residues. From germline, CDR1 is WNHNN and CDR2 SYGVQD (reference sequence).

This chain joins TRBV19 and TRBJ2-1; D not resolved. Trimming shortened V by 5 bases and J by 0 bases, and 8 bases separated the two germline ends. The CDR3 runs to 14 residues. Germline-derived CDR1 and CDR2 are LNHDA and SQIVND (reference sequence). In DNA, the CDR3 is TGTGCCAGTAGTTACATTAGCTCCTACAATGAGCAGTTCTTC. Translated: CASSYISSYNEQFF.

The V call is TRBV7-8, the J call TRBJ2-4; possible D gene TRBD1, 6 bases. The CDR3 runs to 17 residues. CDR1 and CDR2 from the germline V gene are SGHVS and FQNEAQ. Trimming stripped 1 base from V and 2 bases from J, with 15 bases between. The CDR3 DNA follows: TGTGCCAGCAGCTTAGAAGGGCAGGGGTGGTCCAAAAACATTCAGTACTTC. This gives the protein CASSLEGQGWSKNIQYF.

A note on this clone: Other DNA sequences within the sample encode an identical CDR3. The chain employs TRBV27 and TRBJ1-1, with no clear D. The CDR3 totals 12 residues. V shed 3 bases and J shed 4 bases, with 6 bases lying between them. CDR1 and CDR2 from the germline V gene are MNHEY and SMNVEV (reference sequence). CDR3 sequence: CASSFSGTEAFF. The CDR3 coding sequence is TGTGCCAGCAGTTTTTCGGGCACTGAAGCTTTCTTT.

The chain recombines TRBV7-9 with TRBJ2-2; D might be TRBD2 (5 bases). The ends were cut back, 5 bases at V and 7 bases at J, with 11 bases in the middle. Germline V CDR1 and CDR2: SEHNR, FQNEAQ (reference sequence). This CDR3 comprises 13 residues. The CDR3 loop reads CASSQLEDGELFF. In DNA, the CDR3 is TGTGCCAGCAGCCAACTAGAGGACGGGGAGCTGTTTTTT.

The chain joins TRBV6-5 to TRBJ2-2; weak D call: TRBD2 (6 bases). V lost 0 bases, J lost 4 bases, and 9 bases lay in between. The germline V gene has CDR1 MNHEY and CDR2 SVGAGI. The length of the CDR3 is 15 residues. The CDR3, as DNA: TGTGCCAGCAGTTACTCGATGGGAGGCACCGGGGAGCTGTTTTTT. This translates into CASSYSMGGTGELFF.